These T cell receptor beta chains were read from a single sample in a study of blood T cell repertoires in COVID-19. Using immunoSEQ multiplex PCR, the repertoire was profiled, and TCRdb retains in-frame clones only, with some absent. The table includes 150,000 to 200,000 clones, approximately 85% detected once. The material sequenced was peripheral blood. The receptors here all came from an elderly woman with acute or convalescent COVID-19. Both conserved end residues are part of each CDR3. Fields, in order: V gene, clone size, J gene, D gene, CDR3 DNA, CDR3 protein. D genes are given only for firm matches. Rows may omit the clone size; those that give it use once, few, many or a size class.

V: TRBV18
size: .
J: TRBJ2-5
D: .
DNA: TGTGCCAGCTCACCTCAAAGAGAGGAGACCCAGTACTTC
CDR3: CASSPQREETQYF

V: TRBV24-1
size: .
J: TRBJ2-3
D: TRBD1
DNA: TGTGCCACCAGTGGGGGACAGGGGTGGCAAGATACGCAGTATTTT
CDR3: CATSGGQGWQDTQYF

V: TRBV5-1
size: once
J: TRBJ2-3
D: TRBD2
DNA: TGCGCCAGCAGCTTAACGACTAGCGGGGGCACAGATACGCAGTATTTT
CDR3: CASSLTTSGGTDTQYF

V: TRBV7-9
size: few
J: TRBJ2-1
D: .
DNA: TGTGCCAGCAGCGCACTCCAAGGCGGGACGGGAGAAGGTGAGCAGTTCTTC
CDR3: CASSALQGGTGEGEQFF

V: TRBV6-5
size: once
J: TRBJ1-6
D: TRBD1
DNA: TGTGCCAGCAGCAGCCGGGACAGGAGCAATTCACCCCTCCACTTT
CDR3: CASSSRDRSNSPLHF

V: TRBV7-2
size: .
J: TRBJ1-4
D: .
DNA: TGTGCCAGCAGCGCGGGACCGAGTAATGAAAAACTGTTTTTT
CDR3: CASSAGPSNEKLFF

V: TRBV25-1
size: .
J: TRBJ2-2
D: .
DNA: TGTGCCAGTTTGGGCGGGGGACAGGTGAACACCGGGGAGCTGTTTTTT
CDR3: CASLGGGQVNTGELFF

V: TRBV6-5
size: few
J: TRBJ2-1
D: TRBD1
DNA: TGTGCCAGCCCTCCGGACAGGGTCTCGAATGAGCAGTTCTTC
CDR3: CASPPDRVSNEQFF

V: TRBV10-3
size: few
J: TRBJ2-2
D: TRBD1
DNA: TGTGCCATCGGACAGGGGGCGAACACCGGGGAGCTGTTTTTT
CDR3: CAIGQGANTGELFF

V: TRBV7-2
size: .
J: TRBJ2-7
D: .
DNA: TGTGCCAGCAGCTTATCAGGGCAGACCTACGAGCAGTACTTC
CDR3: CASSLSGQTYEQYF

V: TRBV18
size: .
J: TRBJ2-1
D: TRBD2
DNA: TGTGCCAGCTCACCTGGACTAGCAGGCCATGAGCAGTTCTTC
CDR3: CASSPGLAGHEQFF

V: TRBV5-4
size: few
J: TRBJ1-2
D: .
DNA: TGTGCCAGTTCGACACCTAACTATGGCTACACCTTC
CDR3: CASSTPNYGYTF

V: TRBV5-1
size: .
J: TRBJ2-7
D: TRBD2
DNA: TGCGCCAGCAGCAGCTCTAGCGGGAGAGACGAGCAGTACTTC
CDR3: CASSSSSGRDEQYF

V: TRBV5-1
size: .
J: TRBJ1-1
D: .
DNA: TGCGCCAGCACTCCGGACATTCCAGACCCTGAAGCTTTCTTT
CDR3: CASTPDIPDPEAFF

V: TRBV28
size: .
J: TRBJ1-4
D: .
DNA: TGTGCCAGCAGTCCTCCAGGGGTTTTGGATGAAAAACTGTTTTTT
CDR3: CASSPPGVLDEKLFF

V: TRBV7-9
size: .
J: TRBJ1-1
D: .
DNA: TGTGCCAGCAGCCTTTTGCTAGGGGGGAGGGACACTGAAGCTTTCTTT
CDR3: CASSLLLGGRDTEAFF

V: TRBV10-3
size: .
J: TRBJ1-1
D: .
DNA: TGTGCCATCAGGACGGACTTGAACACTGAAGCTTTCTTT
CDR3: CAIRTDLNTEAFF

V: TRBV24-1
size: .
J: TRBJ2-2
D: TRBD2
DNA: TGTGCCACCAGTGATTGGCGGGGGAGGAGAACCGGGGAGCTGTTTTTT
CDR3: CATSDWRGRRTGELFF

V: TRBV7-8
size: .
J: TRBJ2-2
D: .
DNA: TGTGCCAGCAGCTTAGCGCGGGCGGTAGGATACTCCGGGGAGCTGTTTTTT
CDR3: CASSLARAVGYSGELFF

V: TRBV7-8
size: .
J: TRBJ2-3
D: .
DNA: TGTGCCAGCAGCTTAGGAGAGGGCGATACGCAGTATTTT
CDR3: CASSLGEGDTQYF

V: TRBV5-1
size: .
J: TRBJ2-7
D: TRBD2
DNA: TGCGCCAGCAGGCCTCCGGGAGGCTCCTACGAGCAGTACTTC
CDR3: CASRPPGGSYEQYF

V: TRBV6-4
size: .
J: TRBJ1-2
D: .
DNA: TGTGCCAGCAGTGACTCCGCAGGGTACTATGGCTACACCTTC
CDR3: CASSDSAGYYGYTF

V: TRBV6-5
size: .
J: TRBJ2-7
D: .
DNA: TGTGCCAGCAGTTACTCCTCGAGTCACGAGCAGTACTTC
CDR3: CASSYSSSHEQYF

V: TRBV6-5
size: .
J: TRBJ1-2
D: .
DNA: TGTGCCAGCAGTTCTGGGGCCCTACCTGGCTACACCTTC
CDR3: CASSSGALPGYTF

V: TRBV12-3/TRBV12-4
size: .
J: TRBJ1-2
D: .
DNA: TGTGCCAGCAAGGGGTTTGGCTATGGCTACACCTTC
CDR3: CASKGFGYGYTF

V: TRBV19
size: .
J: TRBJ1-2
D: TRBD1
DNA: TGTGCCAGTAGCAATCGACCACGGCCGGGGACAGGGACTGATGGCTACACCTTC
CDR3: CASSNRPRPGTGTDGYTF

V: TRBV12-5
size: .
J: TRBJ2-7
D: TRBD1
DNA: TGTGCTAGTGGACCCGCCGGGACAGGGAACGAGCAGTACTTC
CDR3: CASGPAGTGNEQYF

V: TRBV10-3
size: .
J: TRBJ1-5
D: .
DNA: TGTGCCACCAAACAAGGGGATCAGCCCCAGCATTTT
CDR3: CATKQGDQPQHF

V: TRBV19
size: .
J: TRBJ1-2
D: TRBD1
DNA: TGTGCCAGTAGTATAGAGGACAGGGTAGGGCAAGTGAACTATGGCTACACCTTC
CDR3: CASSIEDRVGQVNYGYTF

V: TRBV18
size: .
J: TRBJ2-1
D: .
DNA: TGTGCCAGCTCCCCATTAGACAGGAGCTCCTACAATGAGCAGTTCTTC
CDR3: CASSPLDRSSYNEQFF

V: TRBV24-1
size: .
J: TRBJ2-2
D: TRBD2
DNA: TGTGCCACCAGTGATTTGCCGGGACTAGCGGGAAGTACCGGGGAGCTGTTTTTT
CDR3: CATSDLPGLAGSTGELFF

V: TRBV19
size: .
J: TRBJ2-7
D: TRBD1
DNA: TGTGCCAGTAGTTGGACAGGGAGAAGTTACGAGCAGTACTTC
CDR3: CASSWTGRSYEQYF

V: TRBV6-5
size: .
J: TRBJ2-7
D: .
DNA: TGTGCCAGCAGTTACTCGAGGACAGTACACGAGCAGTACTTC
CDR3: CASSYSRTVHEQYF

V: TRBV21-1
size: .
J: TRBJ2-2
D: .
DNA: TGTGCCAGCAGCAAAGAGGGAGGTTCGCACACCGGGGAGCTGTTTTTT
CDR3: CASSKEGGSHTGELFF

V: TRBV10-3
size: .
J: TRBJ2-3
D: .
DNA: TGTGCCATCAGTGAGTCTTCGTCCACGGGTAGCACAGATACGCAGTATTTT
CDR3: CAISESSSTGSTDTQYF

V: TRBV6-5
size: .
J: TRBJ2-3
D: TRBD2
DNA: TGTGCCAGCAGTTGGGCTAGCGGTAGCACAGATACGCAGTATTTT
CDR3: CASSWASGSTDTQYF

V: TRBV2
size: .
J: TRBJ2-7
D: .
DNA: TGTGCCAGCAGCCAGGGCCCCTACGAGCAGTACTTC
CDR3: CASSQGPYEQYF

V: TRBV10-3
size: .
J: TRBJ1-2
D: TRBD1
DNA: TGTGCCATCACACCAGGACAGGGTTATGGCTACACCTTC
CDR3: CAITPGQGYGYTF

V: TRBV6-6
size: .
J: TRBJ1-2
D: .
DNA: TGTGCCAGCAGGAGAGATGGCTACACCTTC
CDR3: CASRRDGYTF

V: TRBV18
size: .
J: TRBJ2-7
D: TRBD2
DNA: TGTGCCAGCTCACCCGTGCTAGCGGGAGGGCGGAGCGAGCAGTACTTC
CDR3: CASSPVLAGGRSEQYF

V: TRBV29-1
size: once
J: TRBJ1-1
D: TRBD1
DNA: TGCAGCGTTGAAACCGGGACAGCGAACACTGAAGCTTTCTTT
CDR3: CSVETGTANTEAFF